This T cell receptor beta chain was captured by sequencing in a study of human T cells and chemical hapten exposure. Study results and caveats: TCRs exceeding a frequency of 1 in 1000 stayed unchanged under DPC sensitization. Significantly greater numbers of large CDR3 similarity clusters came from expanded TCRs than from controls.

This clonotype was counted many times. Its antigen is as yet unknown. MiXCR, run by TCRdb on the RACE reads, gives a single entry per CDR3 protein. Of about 90,000 distinct CDR3 sequences listed, under 13% were seen once; the top ten hold 0.85% to 1.2%. Time point of the sample: patch test 3, about 24 weeks after DPC sensitization. Treatment defined: therapeutic diphenylcyclopropenone sensitization with weekly scalp DPC. V dropped 1 base and J dropped 0 bases, with 9 bases sitting between them. The length of the CDR3 is 15 residues. Germline CDR1 reads SGHAT; CDR2 reads FQNNGV. The V and J genes are TRBV11-2 and TRBJ1-1; D not certain. Material: whole blood, obtained in connection with sensitization to the hapten diphenylcyclopropenone (DPC). The sequence was collected from a woman younger than 45 with alopecia areata. Some clones in this sample may be carry-over from other donors' samples. For the CDR3, the DNA is TGTGCCAGCAGCTTAGGCTTTGGGATGAACACTGAAGCTTTCTTT. Translated, it gives CASSLGFGMNTEAFF.